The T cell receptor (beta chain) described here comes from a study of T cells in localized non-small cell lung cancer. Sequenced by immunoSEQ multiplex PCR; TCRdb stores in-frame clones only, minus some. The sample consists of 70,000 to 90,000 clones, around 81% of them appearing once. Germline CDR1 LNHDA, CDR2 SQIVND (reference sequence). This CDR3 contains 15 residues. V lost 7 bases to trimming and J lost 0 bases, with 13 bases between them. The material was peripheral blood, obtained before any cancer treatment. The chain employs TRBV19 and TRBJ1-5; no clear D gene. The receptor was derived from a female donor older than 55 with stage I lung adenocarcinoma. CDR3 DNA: TGTGCCAGTAATACACAGATTAATAGCAATCAGCCCCAGCATTTT. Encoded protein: CASNTQINSNQPQHF.